This section outlines one T cell receptor (beta chain) sequence together with its context. Its antigen is currently unknown. The CDR3 ends on some other residue instead of the conserved phenylalanine or tryptophan, so this is likely a read error. V gave up 4 bases and J gave up 0 bases, with 11 bases separating them. The CDR3 length is 15 residues. Per the germline V gene, CDR1 is SGHKS and CDR2 is YYEKEE (reference sequence). TCRdb itself ran the 5' RACE reads through MiXCR, one entry per CDR3 protein. The sample includes 150,000 or so distinct CDR3 sequences, roughly 11% of them seen just once. The data were obtained in a study of T-cell memory formation after mild COVID-19. Study-wide points: For contracting clones, CD4+ ones sat mainly in CM and EM, CD8+ in EMRA. Still unconfirmed is whether the second-wave clones peaking on day 37 recognized SARS-CoV-2. CD4+ bias marked clones expanding day 15 to 37, unlike balanced contracting clones. The finding that pre-infection memory included some responding clones suggested that cross-reactive memory joined.

V gene TRBV5-5 combines with J gene TRBJ1-3; D is uncertain. This TCR derives from a man aged 18 to 30 who had mild COVID-19 (a few samples of this study predate the infection). Cell type and time point are not known. Specimen: PBMCs or a T cell subset sorted from them (not recorded which). Written as DNA, the CDR3 is TGTGCCAGCAGCCCCGACCCTCACTCTGGAAACACCATATATCTT. Translated: CASSPDPHSGNTIYL.